The 25 T cell receptor beta chains listed next were all sequenced from one sample in a study of metastatic and nonmetastatic thyroid tumors. Patients underwent thyroid surgery, and none had received any treatment before it. TCRdb reanalyzed the PCR reads via MiXCR. The data hold more than 20,000 clones, with 13% observed a single time. Sequences were obtained from blood. All receptors come from a female donor with papillary thyroid cancer or a benign thyroid nodule (not recorded which). Some clones in this sample may be carry-over from other donors' samples.

The sample holds many counts of this clone. The chain couples TRBV19 to TRBJ2-5; 9 bases are shared with TRBD2. Germline assignment: CDR1 LNHDA and CDR2 SQIVND (reference sequence). The CDR3 extends over 15 amino acids. With V trimmed by 4 bases and J by 4 bases, 7 bases remained unmatched. CDR3 bases: TGTGCCAGTAGTAAATCGGCAGCGGGAGGAGAGACCCAGTACTTC. This translates into CASSKSAAGGETQYF.

Ten or more counts support this clone. V usage is TRBV6-1 and J usage is TRBJ1-5; D gene uncertain. The germline CDR1 and CDR2 sequences are MNHNS and SASEGT. Trimming removed 1 base at V and 5 bases at J, with 6 bases between. The CDR3 covers 13 residues. CDR3 nucleotide sequence: TGTGCCAGCAGTGAAGGAGCTTATCAGCCCCAGCATTTT. Its translation is CASSEGAYQPQHF.

J is TRBJ1-2 and V is TRBV20-1; D not resolved. Trimming took 3 bases from V and 2 from J, leaving 7 bases between them. Germline lookup yields CDR1 DFQATT and CDR2 SNEGSKA (reference sequence). CDR3 length equals 12 residues. DNA of the CDR3: TGCAGTGCTAGGCCACTCAACTATGGCTACACCTTC. This translates into CSARPLNYGYTF.

This clone was counted at least ten times. The DNA for the CDR3 is TGTGCCAGCAAAATACAGGGGGACACTGAAGCTTTCTTT. Translated: CASKIQGDTEAFF. The V gene is TRBV27, the J gene TRBJ1-1; 8 bases line up with TRBD1. Trimming removed 7 bases from V and 3 bases from J; junction bases left unmatched: 4. This CDR3 comprises 13 residues. Germline lookup yields CDR1 MNHEY and CDR2 SMNVEV (reference sequence).

This clone was observed many times. The V and J genes are TRBV19 and TRBJ2-1; D possibly matches TRBD1 or TRBD2 (5 bases each). Trimming removed 11 bases at V and 8 bases at J, with 16 bases between. CDR3 length equals 12 residues. Germline CDR1 and CDR2: LNHDA and SQIVND (reference sequence). CDR3 amino acids: CAVRRGPDEQFF. CDR3 nucleotides: TGTGCCGTCCGCCGGGGCCCCGATGAGCAGTTCTTC.

This clone showed up many times. The V and J genes are TRBV7-9 and TRBJ2-1; TRBD2 matches 12 bases. The V segment lost 3 bases and the J segment 12 bases; nucleotides outside the gene matches: 9. The length of the CDR3 is 15 residues. Germline CDR1 is SEHNR and CDR2 is FQNEAQ (reference sequence). The CDR3, as DNA: TGTGCCAGCAGCTTGGATCTAGCGGGAGGGAAGGGGCAGTTCTTC. This encodes CASSLDLAGGKGQFF.

This clone has ten or more counts. The chain uses TRBV7-9 and TRBJ1-1; no clear D. This CDR3 comprises 13 residues. V was trimmed by 0 bases and J by 4 bases, leaving 6 bases between them. Germline CDR1 is SEHNR and CDR2 is FQNEAQ (reference sequence). The CDR3 nucleotides are TGTGCCAGCAGCTTAGCCAGTCCCACTGAAGCTTTCTTT. It is translated as CASSLASPTEAFF.

This clone was observed many times. CDR3 nucleotides: TGTGCCACCAGGGCTAGCGGGAGCGCCGGGGAGCTGTTTTTT. This sequence encodes CATRASGSAGELFF. V usage is TRBV24-1 and J usage is TRBJ2-2, with 10 bases fitting TRBD2. Germline V gives CDR1 KGHDR, CDR2 SFDVKD. With V trimmed by 7 bases and J by 6 bases, 4 bases remained unmatched. The CDR3 loop spans 14 amino acids.

This clone was found a few times. J is TRBJ2-7 and V is TRBV6-2 or TRBV6-3; 12 bases align to TRBD1. CDR3 size: 18 residues. V trimming: 5 bases; J trimming: 1 base; junction bases outside the gene matches: 12. Per germline, CDR1 MNHEY and CDR2 SVGEGT. CDR3 sequence reads: CASSVTGTGGFVSYEQYF. The CDR3 nucleotides are TGTGCCAGCAGTGTTACCGGGACAGGGGGCTTTGTATCCTACGAGCAGTACTTC.

This clone was counted ten times or more. The chain has TRBV7-3 and TRBJ1-1; a possible D gene is TRBD1 (6 bases). V was trimmed by 4 bases and J by 3 bases, leaving 21 bases between them. The germline CDR1 and CDR2 sequences are SGHTA and FQGTGA. The CDR3 is 17 amino acids. The CDR3 nucleotides are TGTGCCAGCAGCTCAGAAAGGGAGCCAAAGGGGGACACTGAAGCTTTCTTT. Translated: CASSSEREPKGDTEAFF.

This clone was detected many times. The rearrangement uses TRBV19 and TRBJ2-7, with D tentatively TRBD1 or TRBD2 (5 bases each). V was pared by 5 bases and J by 0 bases, with 11 bases between. The CDR3 contains 14 residues. Germline V gives CDR1 LNHDA, CDR2 SQIVND (reference sequence). The CDR3, as DNA: TGTGCCAGTAGTCGGGACGGAGCCTCCTACGAGCAGTACTTC. This sequence encodes CASSRDGASYEQYF.

At least ten counts were recorded for this clone. The V call is TRBV12-3 or TRBV12-4, the J call TRBJ2-5, with 10 bases that match TRBD1. The CDR3 contains 15 residues. V lost 3 bases and J lost 6; bases outside the gene matches: 7. The CDR3 here is CASSLETGGRKTQYF. The CDR3 DNA follows: TGTGCCAGCAGTTTGGAGACAGGGGGCAGGAAGACCCAGTACTTC.

This clone was counted ten times or more. The chain employs TRBV12-3 or TRBV12-4 and TRBJ2-5, with a possible D match to TRBD2 (5 bases). The V and J ends lost 1 base and 2 bases respectively, with 14 bases between them. This CDR3 has 16 amino acids. DNA for the CDR3: TGTGCCAGCAGTTTAGTAGTTTGGAGCGGACAAGAGACCCAGTACTTC. Translating it yields CASSLVVWSGQETQYF.

This clone was detected many times. The genes are TRBV6-1 and TRBJ2-2; D call uncertain. V was trimmed by 5 bases and J by 3 bases, leaving 4 bases between them. This CDR3 has 12 amino acids. Germline CDR1 and CDR2: MNHNS and SASEGT. The CDR3 spells CASSLDTGELFF. CDR3 nucleotides: TGTGCCAGCAGTCTCGACACCGGGGAGCTGTTTTTT.

This clone was seen many times. V and J are TRBV20-1 and TRBJ2-5, with D uncertain. Germline assignment: CDR1 DFQATT and CDR2 SNEGSKA (reference sequence). V lost 3 bases and J 1 base, leaving 15 bases between the germline ends. The CDR3 is 15 residues long. The CDR3, as DNA: TGCAGTGCTAGTCCCTCGAGTGGACCCCAAGAGACCCAGTACTTC. This translates into CSASPSSGPQETQYF.

The sample holds many counts of this clone. The chain recombines TRBV9 with TRBJ2-7; 7 bases map to TRBD2. V trimming: 3 bases; J trimming: 4 bases; junction bases outside the gene matches: 7. CDR3 length equals 14 residues. CDR1 SGDLS and CDR2 YYNGEE come from the germline V gene. The CDR3 sequence is CASSESGNRYEQYF. The CDR3, as DNA: TGTGCCAGCAGCGAGAGCGGGAATAGGTACGAGCAGTACTTC. The complete variable domain, with remaining parts taken from reference TRBV9 and TRBJ2-7, reads DSGVTQTPKHLITATGQRVTLRCSPRSGDLSVYWYQQSLDQGLQFLIQYYNGEERAKGNILERFSAQQFPDLHSELNLSSLELGDSALYFCASSESGNRYEQYFGPGTRLTVT.

This clone was picked up a small number of times. This chain's CDR3 is CASNTGTGNYEQFF. In DNA, the CDR3 is TGTGCCAGCAACACCGGGACAGGGAACTATGAGCAGTTCTTC. V is TRBV12-3 or TRBV12-4 and J is TRBJ2-1; 9 bases align to TRBD1. The ends lost 7 bases at V and 8 bases at J; junction bases unmatched: 9. CDR3 size: 14 residues.

This sequence joins TRBV7-6 and TRBJ1-5, with D perhaps TRBD1 (6 bases). Trimming removed 5 bases from V and 7 bases from J, with 18 bases in between. Germline V gene data show CDR1 as SGHVS and CDR2 as FNYEAQ. The CDR3 covers 15 residues. The CDR3 nucleotides read TGTGCCAGCAGCGAGTACCGACAGGTCGGGCAGCCCCAGCATTTT. Amino acids: CASSEYRQVGQPQHF.

This clone was observed many times. The chain links TRBV7-8 to TRBJ2-1, with D possibly matching TRBD1 (6 bases). Germline V lookup: CDR1 SGHVS, CDR2 FQNEAQ. V lost 5 bases and J 8 bases, leaving 19 bases between the germline ends. There are 15 residues in the CDR3. The CDR3 DNA follows: TGTGCCAGCAGCAAGGACAGCCTTCTACTCCATGAGCAGTTCTTC. Translating it yields CASSKDSLLLHEQFF.

This clone was detected many times. V is TRBV7-9 and J is TRBJ1-1; 9 bases match TRBD1. The V gene end was trimmed by 5 bases and the J gene end by 1 base; junction bases not matched to a gene: 5. Germline V gene data show CDR1 as SEHNR and CDR2 as FQNEAQ (reference sequence). The CDR3 is 15 residues long. CDR3 residues: CASSLSTGGNTEAFF. The CDR3 coding sequence is TGTGCCAGCAGCCTATCGACAGGGGGGAACACTGAAGCTTTCTTT.

Within the sample, this clone is medium-sized (0.01 to 0.1%). The chain links TRBV24-1 to TRBJ2-3; no clear D gene. The CDR3 contains 16 residues. With 2 bases removed from V and 0 bases from J, the gap between germline ends came to 11 bases. Germline assignment: CDR1 KGHDR and CDR2 SFDVKD. CDR3 amino acids: CATSDYNPTSTDTQYF. The CDR3 DNA is TGTGCCACCAGTGATTATAACCCTACTAGCACAGATACGCAGTATTTT.

Many counts were recorded for this clone. This chain uses TRBV2 with TRBJ1-1; possible D gene TRBD1, 6 bases. The V end was cut by 5 bases, the J end by 4 bases, with 11 bases between. The CDR3 runs to 13 residues. In germline, CDR1 is SNHLY, CDR2 FYNNEI. DNA of the CDR3: TGTGCCAGCAGTTCACAGGGTTTCACTGAAGCTTTCTTT. This codes for CASSSQGFTEAFF.

This clone appeared many times. This rearrangement joins TRBV24-1 to TRBJ1-5; D remains unclear. CDR1 KGHDR and CDR2 SFDVKD come from the germline V gene. The CDR3 has 12 amino acids. Trimming cost V 4 bases and J 3 bases, with 3 bases left between them. The CDR3: CATSDSNQPQHF. The DNA for the CDR3 is TGTGCCACCAGTGACTCCAATCAGCCCCAGCATTTT.

This clone was detected ten times or more. CDR3 nucleotide sequence: TGCAGTGCTCCTGGACAGGGATCCTGGATGAACACTGAAGCTTTCTTT. Translated, it gives CSAPGQGSWMNTEAFF. The genes are TRBV20-1 and TRBJ1-1; 8 positions agree with TRBD1. V gave up 5 bases and J gave up 0 bases; unmatched junction bases: 11. This CDR3 has 16 amino acids. Germline V gene sequence: CDR1 DFQATT, CDR2 SNEGSKA (reference sequence).

This clone was recorded at least ten times. V is TRBV5-4 and J is TRBJ1-5; weak D call: TRBD1 (5 bases). Germline V lookup: CDR1 SGHNT, CDR2 YYREEE (reference sequence). With 0 bases removed from V and 5 bases from J, the gap between germline ends came to 15 bases. There are 16 residues in the CDR3. The CDR3 DNA reads TGTGCCAGCAGCTTGGGGGCCACAGGTATCCATCAGCCCCAGCATTTT. Its protein product is CASSLGATGIHQPQHF. The full variable domain, completed using reference TRBV5-4 and TRBJ1-5, is ETGVTQSPTHLIKTRGQQVTLRCSSQSGHNTVSWYQQALGQGPQFIFQYYREEENGRGNFPPRFSGLQFPNYSSELNVNALELDDSALYLCASSLGATGIHQPQHFGDGTRLSIL.